The sequence of this T cell receptor (beta chain) was determined in a study of T cell repertoires in ileal Crohn's disease. For the study at large: All patients had surgery for stricturing (about 60%) or penetrating (39%) disease.

Concerning this clone: Its antigen is as yet unknown.

Study outcomes and limitations: Active smokers at surgery had more clonal expansions than non-smokers.

Data came from immunoSEQ multiplex PCR; TCRdb stores just in-frame clones and leaves some out. The data show over 2,000 clones, around 71% seen once. The clonotype comes from an adult with Crohn's disease. The sample comprised ileal tissue.

The CDR3 DNA is TGTGCCAGCAGTCTTCCGGGAGGCGAGCAGTACTTC. Encoded protein: CASSLPGGEQYF. The rearrangement links TRBV6-5 to TRBJ2-7; TRBD2 agrees at 7 bases. Germline assignment: CDR1 MNHEY and CDR2 SVGAGI. The CDR3 spans 12 residues. The V and J ends lost 5 bases and 6 bases, in that order; junction bases with no gene match: 4.